The T cell receptor (beta chain) under discussion was sequenced for a study of T cell responses to AZD1222 COVID-19 vaccine. Measured with immunoSEQ multiplex PCR; TCRdb has only the in-frame clones, and not every one. The sample has roughly 24,000 clones, 88% seen once. This CDR3 contains 17 residues. CDR1 and CDR2 from the germline V gene are SGHDT and YYEEEE. The V gene end was trimmed by 4 bases and the J gene end by 2 bases; junction bases not matched to a gene: 14. Study-wide results and caveats: As reported, nearly half of all spike-specific TCRs target variant regions that are unmutated.

Concerning this clone itself: The antigen remains undetermined.

Sample: peripheral blood, taken 28 days after the second AZD1222 dose. The chain employs TRBV5-6 and TRBJ1-1, with 7 bases aligning to TRBD1. The sequence derives from an adult who received the AZD1222 COVID-19 vaccine. The CDR3 spells CASSPGDRDYSNTEAFF. CDR3 DNA: TGTGCCAGCAGCCCTGGGGACAGAGATTATTCAAACACTGAAGCTTTCTTT.